A selection of T cell receptor beta chains follows, all from one sample in a study of T cells after yellow fever vaccination. TCRdb passed the 5' RACE reads through MiXCR, listing each CDR3 protein once. The profile shows some 340,000 distinct CDR3 sequences, around 10% of them singletons. This specimen was CD4+ T cells sorted from PBMCs, taken 45 days after the yellow fever booster vaccination. Source of these receptors: a man younger than 35 who received the YFV17D yellow fever vaccine. Each CDR3 is given with its conserved first and last residue. Each record gives: J gene, D gene, V gene, CDR3 length, clone size, CDR3 DNA, CDR3 protein. D genes are given only for firm matches. Rows give clone size only sometimes, using once, few, many, or a class for an expanded clone.

>TRBJ1-3|.|TRBV7-9|13|few
TGTGCCAGCAGCTACCGGAGCGAAAACACCATATATTTT
CASSYRSENTIYF
>TRBJ1-5|.|TRBV12-3/TRBV12-4|13|few
TGTGCCAGCAGTGGCCGGAACAATCAGCCCCAGCATTTT
CASSGRNNQPQHF
>TRBJ1-1|.|TRBV30|12|.
TGTGCCTGGAGTGTAGAGGGAGGTGAAGCTTTCTTT
CAWSVEGGEAFF
>TRBJ2-1|.|TRBV3-1|15|.
TGTGCCAGCAGCGGGACGGCTAGCTCCTACAATGAGCAGTTCTTC
CASSGTASSYNEQFF
>TRBJ2-2|TRBD2|TRBV11-2|18|.
TGTGCCAGCAGCCCGGGACTAGCGGGGGCGGCGGGCACCGGGGAGCTGTTTTTT
CASSPGLAGAAGTGELFF
>TRBJ2-3|.|TRBV12-3/TRBV12-4|14|.
TGTGCCAGCAGGGCCCTGACGGGCACAGATACGCAGTATTTT
CASRALTGTDTQYF
>TRBJ2-3|TRBD2|TRBV7-2|15|many
TGTGCCAGCAGCTATAGCGGGGGGGAGACAGATACGCAGTATTTT
CASSYSGGETDTQYF
>TRBJ2-4|.|TRBV12-3/TRBV12-4|13|.
TGTGCCAGCAGTTCGGCCGCCCAAAACATTCAGTACTTC
CASSSAAQNIQYF
>TRBJ2-2|.|TRBV6-2/TRBV6-3|13|.
TGTGCCAGCAGTCCAGGGGGGGCCGGGGAGCTGTTTTTT
CASSPGGAGELFF
>TRBJ2-4|.|TRBV20-1|13|few
TGCAGTGCTAGAGACGCCAGGGGAAACATTCAGTACTTC
CSARDARGNIQYF
>TRBJ1-6|.|TRBV7-9|15|.
TGTGCCAGCAGTTTACAGGGTGGGGGTAATTCACCCCTCCACTTT
CASSLQGGGNSPLHF
>TRBJ2-7|TRBD1|TRBV20-1|14|few
TGCAGTGCTGGCAGACAGGGGGCGTCCCGCGAGCAGTACTTC
CSAGRQGASREQYF
>TRBJ2-4|.|TRBV6-1|14|.
TGTGCCAGCAGCGCCCATACCGGGCAGGGCATTCAGTACTTC
CASSAHTGQGIQYF
>TRBJ1-1|TRBD1|TRBV7-2|15|few
TGTGCCAGCAGCTTAGTTCCCAGGGGGATGGCTGAAGCTTTCTTT
CASSLVPRGMAEAFF
>TRBJ1-1|TRBD1|TRBV19|13|many
TGTGCCAGTAGTATATCCGGGACAGGAGGCGCTTTCTTT
CASSISGTGGAFF
>TRBJ2-3|TRBD1|TRBV27|17|many
TGTGCCAGCAGCACCCCGACAGGGCGCCCTAACACAGATACGCAGTATTTT
CASSTPTGRPNTDTQYF
>TRBJ2-3|.|TRBV5-1|16|many
TGCGCCAGCAGTTACCTTATAGCGTCTAGCACAGATACGCAGTATTTT
CASSYLIASSTDTQYF
>TRBJ2-1|TRBD2|TRBV6-2/TRBV6-3|16|.
TGTGCCAGCAGTTGGGAGCGGGGGCGGACCTACAATGAGCAGTTCTTC
CASSWERGRTYNEQFF
>TRBJ2-1|.|TRBV10-3|11|.
TGTGCCACACTTACCAGTGGGGAGCAGTTCTTC
CATLTSGEQFF
>TRBJ1-6|.|TRBV6-5|15|.
TGTGCCAGCAGACCTCGGGACTCTGGGCATTCACCCCTCCACTTT
CASRPRDSGHSPLHF
>TRBJ1-3|.|TRBV4-3|16|many
TGCGCCAGCAGCCAAACCTCAGGGGCGTCGGGAAACACCATATATTTT
CASSQTSGASGNTIYF
>TRBJ2-5|TRBD2|TRBV20-1|16|.
TGCAGTGCTAGATCCCTGAGGCGGGGGGGTCAAGAGACCCAGTACTTC
CSARSLRRGGQETQYF
>TRBJ1-6|.|TRBV12-3/TRBV12-4|13|.
TGTGCCAGCAGCCGGGACGGTAATTCACCCCTCCACTTT
CASSRDGNSPLHF
>TRBJ2-3|.|TRBV19|15|few
TGTGCCAGTAGTATAGGTCAGGGACACACAGATACGCAGTATTTT
CASSIGQGHTDTQYF
>TRBJ2-3|TRBD1|TRBV29-1|12|few
TGCAGCGTTGAAGATACCAGGGGGCTTGCGTATTTT
CSVEDTRGLAYF
>TRBJ1-1|.|TRBV6-5|13|.
TGTGCCACATCCGGGACGCCGAACACTGAAGCTTTCTTT
CATSGTPNTEAFF
>TRBJ2-3|TRBD1|TRBV20-1|14|few
TGCAGTGCCCCAAATGCAGGGGGCCCAGATACGCAGTATTTT
CSAPNAGGPDTQYF
>TRBJ1-5|.|TRBV7-9|18|many
TGTGCCAGCAGCTCCCCTTCGCGGGGGGGGGATAGCAATCAGCCCCAGCATTTT
CASSSPSRGGDSNQPQHF
>TRBJ1-1|.|TRBV7-2|12|.
TGTGCCAGCAGCTTAGAGGACAGACGAGCTTTCTTT
CASSLEDRRAFF
>TRBJ1-5|TRBD1|TRBV20-1|16|.
TGCAGTGCTCGTAGTTCTGGACAGGGGGCAGGTCAGCCCCAGCATTTT
CSARSSGQGAGQPQHF
>TRBJ1-3|.|TRBV5-1|17|many
TGCGCCAGCAGCTTGGAAGGGGTGCGCCGGTCTGGAAACACCATATATTTT
CASSLEGVRRSGNTIYF
>TRBJ1-5|.|TRBV19|15|.
TGTGCCAGTAGTGAGGCATCTGCGGGCAATCAGCCCCAGCATTTT
CASSEASAGNQPQHF
>TRBJ2-1|.|TRBV4-3|15|many
TGCGCCAGCAGCCAAGATCCCTTCCAGGGCCTTGAGCAGTTCTTC
CASSQDPFQGLEQFF
>TRBJ2-4|TRBD1|TRBV5-1|16|.
TGCGCCAGCAGCTCCTCCCGGGACAGGGGTACGAACATTCAGTACTTC
CASSSSRDRGTNIQYF
>TRBJ2-3|.|TRBV7-7|16|few
TGTGCCAGCAGCTTAGGACCTTTCACCCGCTCAGATACGCAGTATTTT
CASSLGPFTRSDTQYF
>TRBJ1-2|.|TRBV4-1|14|.
TGCGCCAGCAGCCAAGCCCACGGACTATATGGCTACACCTTC
CASSQAHGLYGYTF
>TRBJ1-2|.|TRBV4-3|15|.
TGCGCCAGCAGCCAAGATCGACCAGGCCTCGGTGGCTACACCTTC
CASSQDRPGLGGYTF
>TRBJ1-1|.|TRBV4-1|17|many
TGCGCCAGCAGCCACCTCCACCAAGGGGTGGGAAGGACTGAAGCTTTCTTT
CASSHLHQGVGRTEAFF
>TRBJ2-1|.|TRBV11-3|13|.
TGTGCCAGCGGCTCGCCCCCTTACAATGAGCAGTTCTTC
CASGSPPYNEQFF
>TRBJ1-4|TRBD1|TRBV6-2/TRBV6-3|14|few
TGTGCCAGCAGTGACGACAGGGGCGGTGAAAAACTGTTTTTT
CASSDDRGGEKLFF
>TRBJ1-2|.|TRBV7-9|14|.
TGTGCCAGCAGCTTAGGACGGACTGATTATGGCTACACCTTC
CASSLGRTDYGYTF
>TRBJ2-2|.|TRBV5-1|15|few
TGCGCCAGCAGCCTAGGGACGGCGAACACCGGGGAGCTGTTTTTT
CASSLGTANTGELFF